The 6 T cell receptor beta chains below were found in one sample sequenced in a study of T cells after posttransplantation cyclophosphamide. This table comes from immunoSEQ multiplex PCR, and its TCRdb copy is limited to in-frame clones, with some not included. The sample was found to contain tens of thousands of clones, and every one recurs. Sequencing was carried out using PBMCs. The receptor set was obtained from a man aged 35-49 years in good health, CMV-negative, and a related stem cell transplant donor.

The CDR3 sequence is CASSYGPPGGIETQYF. The CDR3 DNA sequence: TGTGCCAGCAGTTACGGGCCCCCAGGGGGAATAGAGACCCAGTACTTC. The V call is TRBV6-5, the J call TRBJ2-5; 7 positions agree with TRBD1. Germline V CDR1 and CDR2: MNHEY, SVGAGI. There are 16 residues in the CDR3. With 2 bases clipped from V and 4 bases from J, the junction kept 10 bases outside the gene matches.

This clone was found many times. The CDR3 DNA is TGTGCCAGCAAAGAACAGGGTAGGGACTATGGCTACACCTTC. Protein: CASKEQGRDYGYTF. This chain joins TRBV19 and TRBJ1-2, with D possibly matching TRBD1 (6 bases). This CDR3 is built from 14 residues. The germline V gene has CDR1 LNHDA and CDR2 SQIVND (reference sequence). Trimming stripped 9 bases from V and 3 bases from J, with 17 bases between.

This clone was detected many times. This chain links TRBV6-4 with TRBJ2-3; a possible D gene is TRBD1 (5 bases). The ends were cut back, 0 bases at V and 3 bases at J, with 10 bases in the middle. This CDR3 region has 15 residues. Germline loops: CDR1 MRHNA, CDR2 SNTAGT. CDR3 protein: CASSDSGALTDTQYF. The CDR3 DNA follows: TGTGCCAGCAGTGACTCAGGGGCCTTAACAGATACGCAGTATTTT.

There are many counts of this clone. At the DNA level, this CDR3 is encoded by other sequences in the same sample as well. DNA for the CDR3: TGTGCCATCAGTAGGACAGGGGGCGATGAAAAACTGTTTTTT. It is translated as CAISRTGGDEKLFF. The V gene is TRBV10-3, the J gene TRBJ1-4; the match to TRBD1 covers 11 bases. V lost 5 bases, J lost 6 bases, and 2 bases stayed unmatched. There are 14 residues in the CDR3. In germline, CDR1 is ENHRY, CDR2 SYGVKD.

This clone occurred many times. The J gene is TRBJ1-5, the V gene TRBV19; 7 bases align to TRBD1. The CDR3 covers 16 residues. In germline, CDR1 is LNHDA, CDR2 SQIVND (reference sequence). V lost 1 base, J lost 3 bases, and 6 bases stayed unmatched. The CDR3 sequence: CASSIVLEGANQPQHF. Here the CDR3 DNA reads TGTGCCAGTAGTATAGTTTTGGAGGGGGCCAATCAGCCCCAGCATTTT.

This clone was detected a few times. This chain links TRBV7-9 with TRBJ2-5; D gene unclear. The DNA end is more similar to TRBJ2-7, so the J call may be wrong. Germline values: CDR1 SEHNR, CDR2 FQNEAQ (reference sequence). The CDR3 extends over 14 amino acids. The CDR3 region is CASSVEVSSYEQYF. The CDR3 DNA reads TGTGCCAGCAGCGTCGAGGTGAGCTCCTACGAGCAGTACTTC.